This T cell receptor beta chain was recorded in a study of blood T cell repertoires in COVID-19. Turning to the study itself: Some COVID-19 samples were acute and others convalescent; all came from the United States, Italy and Spain.

The CDR3 is 14 amino acids. The ends were cut back, 7 bases at V and 4 bases at J, with 20 bases in the middle. CDR1 is GTSNPN, CDR2 SVGIG, per germline (reference sequence). Participants, about 18 to 100 years old, spanned approximately 26 US areas. In the authors' methods: Researchers report that nucleated cell counts were estimated from reference gene primer amplification. This table comes from immunoSEQ multiplex PCR, and its TCRdb copy is limited to in-frame clones, with some not included. V, J and clone size are those of that table, while D and trimming were read from the DNA. Here the sample spans 130,000 to 150,000 clones, roughly 90% being singletons.

This TCR was recovered from a woman aged 30 to 39 with acute COVID-19. This sequence joins TRBV30 and TRBJ2-7; D is perhaps TRBD2 (6 bases). Sequencing input: PBMCs or T cells enriched from blood (not recorded which). The CDR3 sequence is CASTVRSSAYEQYF. DNA of the CDR3: TGTGCCTCCACTGTACGGTCTAGCGCATACGAGCAGTACTTC.